These 30 T cell receptor beta chains originate from one sample sequenced in a study of beta chain features in type 1 diabetes listed by TCRdb under 2018. Library prep was done by the immunoSEQ multiplex PCR assay. The entire isolated RNA was reverse transcribed using the High Capacity cDNA Reverse Transcription Kit, and thus expressed TCRB transcripts were sequenced. TCRdb retrieved this table from immuneACCESS and kept in-frame rearrangements only. Not all clones are present; in checked studies, unresolved V genes account for under half, and no reason is known for the remainder. The sample includes hundreds of thousands of clones, with around 15% observed a single time. About 0.097% of the sample comes from the top ten. What was sequenced was naive CD4+ T cells from blood. This specimen's cell subset or site label, interpreted: true naive CD4+ T cells. All receptors derive from a man in his late teens or twenties in good health.

The chain combines TRBV28 with TRBJ2-3; 9 positions agree with TRBD2. V dropped 8 bases and J dropped 0; count of bases not matched to a gene: 6. CDR3 length: 15 amino acids. Germline lookup yields CDR1 MDHEN and CDR2 SYDVKM. Written as DNA, the CDR3 is TGTGCCAGCCAAGATAGCGGGAGAAGCACAGATACGCAGTATTTT. Amino acids: CASQDSGRSTDTQYF.

The chain uses TRBV5-6 and TRBJ1-5, with 9 bases lining up with TRBD1. V shed 3 bases, J shed 4 bases, and the junction held 2 bases outside the gene matches. Germline lookup yields CDR1 SGHDT and CDR2 YYEEEE. The CDR3 is 14 residues long. The CDR3 protein is CASSSGTGNQPQHF. The CDR3 DNA sequence: TGTGCCAGCAGCTCCGGGACAGGGAATCAGCCCCAGCATTTT.

The V and J genes are TRBV10-3 and TRBJ1-4; TRBD1 aligns across 7 bases. CDR3 length equals 15 residues. The germline V gene encodes CDR1 ENHRY and CDR2 SYGVKD. V lost 10 bases and J lost 1; bases outside the gene matches: 9. The CDR3 region is CATSRGQGTNEKLFF. The CDR3 nucleotides are TGTGCCACATCGAGGGGGCAGGGAACTAATGAAAAACTGTTTTTT.

This clone has more than one count but fewer than ten. The gene calls are TRBV6-1 and TRBJ1-4, with 7 bases matching TRBD1. V dropped 10 bases and J dropped 8; count of bases not matched to a gene: 10. CDR3 size: 13 residues. Germline CDR1 MNHNS, CDR2 SASEGT. Written as DNA, the CDR3 is TGTGCCATACGGACAGGATTAGGAGAAAAACTGTTTTTT. This translates into CAIRTGLGEKLFF.

This chain uses TRBV27 with TRBJ2-4; 7 bases map to TRBD1. There are 15 residues in the CDR3. Trimming at V came to 4 bases and at J to 2 bases, leaving 5 bases not matched to a gene. Germline-derived CDR1 and CDR2 are MNHEY and SMNVEV (reference sequence). CDR3 DNA sequence: TGTGCCAGCAGTTCCGGACAGGTCTCCAAAAACATTCAGTACTTC. This gives the protein CASSSGQVSKNIQYF.

In this sample, this clone turned up a few times. The chain uses TRBV9 and TRBJ1-2; D is unresolved. The germline gives CDR1 SGDLS, CDR2 YYNGEE. V gave up 0 bases and J gave up 4 bases, with 10 bases separating them. The CDR3 runs 14 residues. The CDR3 spells CASSVASGVYGYTF. CDR3 coding DNA: TGTGCCAGCAGCGTAGCTTCAGGTGTCTATGGCTACACCTTC.

This clone was found a few times. V is TRBV7-3 and J is TRBJ2-3; D remains unclear. CDR3 length: 12 amino acids. Germline values: CDR1 SGHTA, CDR2 FQGTGA. Trimming shortened V by 5 bases and J by 2 bases, and 5 bases separated the two germline ends. CDR3 amino acids: CASSIDTDTQYF. The CDR3 DNA reads as TGTGCCAGCAGCATAGACACAGATACGCAGTATTTT.

In its sample, this clone was seen a few times. The chain recombines TRBV7-9 with TRBJ1-1; the D is unclear. The CDR3 runs to 18 residues. V was trimmed by 0 bases and J by 1 base, leaving 18 bases between them. Germline loops: CDR1 SEHNR, CDR2 FQNEAQ (reference sequence). This chain's CDR3 is CASSLARRLRAGNTEAFF. CDR3 nucleotides: TGTGCCAGCAGCTTAGCGAGAAGGTTACGGGCGGGGAACACTGAAGCTTTCTTT.

This chain joins TRBV28 and TRBJ2-3; D not resolved. The CDR3 loop spans 14 amino acids. From germline, CDR1 is MDHEN and CDR2 SYDVKM. V lost 7 bases, J lost 4 bases, and 15 bases lay in between. The CDR3 DNA reads TGTGCCAGCACCCGCCCCGACCGGGCAGATACGCAGTATTTT. Encoded protein: CASTRPDRADTQYF. The full variable domain, with the rest looked up from reference TRBV28 and TRBJ2-3, is DVKVTQSSRYLVKRTGEKVFLECVQDMDHENMFWYRQDPGLGLRLIYFSYDVKMKEKGDIPEGYSVSREKKERFSLILESASTNQTSMYLCASTRPDRADTQYFGPGTRLTVL.

This clone was detected once. CDR3 sequence (DNA): TGTGCCAGCAGCTTAGGCGCCGGGGACAGGGGCCGGCTTAGGGCCTATGGCTACACCTTC. Amino acid sequence: CASSLGAGDRGRLRAYGYTF. The chain combines TRBV7-8 with TRBJ1-2, with TRBD1 matching over 10 bases. The CDR3 totals 20 residues. Germline V gives CDR1 SGHVS, CDR2 FQNEAQ. The trim removed 1 base at V and 4 bases at J, leaving 18 bases unmatched.

This clone has just a few counts. CDR3 DNA: TGTGCCAGCAGTGAAGAGGTCGGGGGCTATGGCTACACCTTC. As protein: CASSEEVGGYGYTF. This sequence joins TRBV2 and TRBJ1-2; D possibly corresponds to TRBD1 (5 bases). The CDR3 runs to 14 residues. Trimming took 1 base from V and 4 from J, leaving 10 bases between them. Per the germline V gene, CDR1 is SNHLY and CDR2 is FYNNEI.

The genes are TRBV7-2 and TRBJ2-4, with 12 bases aligning to TRBD1. CDR1 and CDR2 (germline): SGHTA, FQGNSA. The CDR3 length is 17 residues. V lost 5 bases, J lost 7 bases, and 12 bases stayed unmatched. In DNA, the CDR3 is TGTGCCAGCAGCACATCCGGGACAGGGGGCATTGTGAACATTCAGTACTTC. This sequence encodes CASSTSGTGGIVNIQYF.

The chain recombines TRBV5-1 with TRBJ2-4, with 9 bases matching TRBD2. The CDR3 is made up of 16 amino acids. The germline CDR1 and CDR2 sequences are SGHRS and YFSETQ. The junction had 2 bases not matched to a gene; V was cut back by 0 bases and J by 1 base. CDR3 in amino acids: CASSLGAGGAKNIQYF. The CDR3 bases are TGCGCCAGCAGCTTGGGTGCGGGAGGGGCCAAAAACATTCAGTACTTC. Full variable domain (missing parts from reference TRBV5-1 and TRBJ2-4): KAGVTQTPRYLIKTRGQQVTLSCSPISGHRSVSWYQQTPGQGLQFLFEYFSETQRNKGNFPGRFSGRQFSNSRSEMNVSTLELGDSALYLCASSLGAGGAKNIQYFGAGTRLSVL.

This clone has more than one count but fewer than ten. This chain joins TRBV7-9 and TRBJ1-5, with 8 bases that match TRBD1. Germline V gives CDR1 SEHNR, CDR2 FQNEAQ (reference sequence). Trimming cost V 5 bases and J 5 bases; bases outside gene matches: 8. The CDR3 covers 15 residues. CDR3 coding DNA: TGTGCCAGCAGCCAGTCACAGGGGGACTATCAGCCCCAGCATTTT. Translating gives CASSQSQGDYQPQHF.

This clone was observed a handful of times. The V and J genes are TRBV13 and TRBJ2-7; D possibly corresponds to TRBD1 (6 bases). Germline V gene sequence: CDR1 PRHDT, CDR2 FYEKMQ (reference sequence). The CDR3 consists of 14 residues. V lost 0 bases, J lost 3 bases, and 9 bases lay in between. The chain's CDR3 is CASSLGRGYYEQYF. CDR3 coding DNA: TGTGCCAGCAGCTTAGGCAGGGGTTACTACGAGCAGTACTTC.

This chain connects TRBV2 to TRBJ2-3; 11 bases are a match to TRBD2. This CDR3 has 15 residues. Germline V gene data show CDR1 as SNHLY and CDR2 as FYNNEI. J was trimmed by 0 bases and V by 8 bases; bases with no gene match: 4. The CDR3 region is CASHRTSGSTDTQYF. As DNA, the CDR3 is TGTGCCAGCCATAGGACTAGCGGGAGCACAGATACGCAGTATTTT. The complete variable domain, with remaining parts taken from reference TRBV2 and TRBJ2-3, reads EPEVTQTPSHQVTQMGQEVILRCVPISNHLYFYWYRQILGQKVEFLVSFYNNEISEKSEIFDDQFSVERPDGSNFTLKIRSTKLEDSAMYFCASHRTSGSTDTQYFGPGTRLTVL.

A few counts support this clone. The chain uses TRBV27 and TRBJ1-6; TRBD1 matches 10 bases. Losses at the gene ends were 6 bases for V and 8 bases for J; bases not matched to a gene: 7. The germline V gene encodes CDR1 MNHEY and CDR2 SMNVEV (reference sequence). The CDR3 spans 15 residues. The CDR3 DNA follows: TGTGCCAGCAGGACCCGGGACAGGGGTCATTCACCCCTCCACTTT. Its translation: CASRTRDRGHSPLHF.

The chain joins TRBV5-1 to TRBJ2-5; maybe TRBD2 (6 bases). Germline V gene lookup returns CDR1 SGHRS and CDR2 YFSETQ. The CDR3 is 16 amino acids. Trimming took 0 bases from V and 5 from J, leaving 17 bases between them. CDR3 in DNA: TGCGCCAGCAGCTTGGGGACTACGGAGGGCCGGGAGACCCAGTACTTC. Translated, it gives CASSLGTTEGRETQYF.

The genes are TRBV4-1 and TRBJ2-2; D gene unclear. Between the trimmed V and J ends, which lost 3 bases and 0 bases, there was a span of 11 bases. The CDR3 is 16 residues long. The germline CDR1 and CDR2 sequences are MGHRA and YSYEKL. CDR3 nucleotides: TGCGCCAGCAGCCACCTTACTAACGCGAACACCGGGGAGCTGTTTTTT. It codes for CASSHLTNANTGELFF.

This clone was seen only a few times. J is TRBJ1-3 and V is TRBV29-1; D possibly corresponds to TRBD1 (5 bases). CDR1 and CDR2 (germline): SQVTM, ANQGSEA. V lost 7 bases to trimming and J lost 0 bases, with 16 bases between them. This CDR3 has 15 residues. CDR3 in DNA: TGCAGCGCTGGGGACCCCGCTTTCTCTGGAAACACCATATATTTT. The encoded protein is CSAGDPAFSGNTIYF.

The rearrangement joins TRBV10-2 to TRBJ2-4; D may correspond to TRBD1 or TRBD2 (5 bases each). The germline CDR1 and CDR2 sequences are WSHSY and SAAADI. The CDR3 covers 13 residues. With 8 bases removed from V and 5 bases from J, the gap between germline ends came to 13 bases. CDR3 in amino acids: CASAGAGQNIQYF. The CDR3 coding sequence is TGCGCCAGCGCCGGGGCTGGACAAAACATTCAGTACTTC.

J is TRBJ2-1 and V is TRBV5-1; TRBD1 is a possible D gene (6 bases). The CDR3 is made up of 15 amino acids. V lost 5 bases and J 0 bases, leaving 12 bases between the germline ends. CDR1 SGHRS and CDR2 YFSETQ come from the germline V gene. The CDR3 DNA follows: TGCGCCAGCAGTTCCCGGGACACCTCCTACAATGAGCAGTTCTTC. Its translation: CASSSRDTSYNEQFF.

The chain has TRBV30 and TRBJ2-7, with 9 nucleotides matching TRBD1. Germline CDR1 and CDR2: GTSNPN and SVGIG (reference sequence). CDR3 size: 13 residues. Written as DNA, the CDR3 is TGTGCGGCCGGGACAGGGAGCTCCTACGAGCAGTACTTC. Its protein product is CAAGTGSSYEQYF.

On this clone: The CDR3 does not end in the conserved phenylalanine or tryptophan, so this is likely a read error. The chain carries TRBV30 and TRBJ1-1; D call uncertain. The CDR3 runs to 11 residues. The V end was cut by 0 bases, the J end by 5 bases, with 4 bases between. Looked up from germline, CDR1 is GTSNPN and CDR2 is SVGIG (reference sequence). CDR3 nucleotide sequence: TGTGCCTGGAGTGTTTTGACTGAAGCTTTCCTT. This gives the protein CAWSVLTEAFL.

This clone was observed many times. V and J are TRBV7-9 and TRBJ2-1; D possibly uses TRBD1 or TRBD2 (5 bases each). The ends were cut back, 4 bases at V and 4 bases at J, with 14 bases in the middle. CDR3 length equals 15 residues. CDR1 and CDR2 from the germline V gene are SEHNR and FQNEAQ (reference sequence). CDR3 residues: CASSSAGAGYNEQFF. The DNA for the CDR3 is TGTGCCAGCAGCTCGGCCGGGGCTGGTTACAATGAGCAGTTCTTC.

The chain employs TRBV18 and TRBJ1-4, with TRBD1 as a possible D gene (6 bases). Trimming removed 4 bases from V and 0 bases from J, with 12 bases in between. This CDR3 is built from 16 residues. Germline values: CDR1 KGHSH, CDR2 LQKENI. CDR3 in amino acids: CASSRRGEATNEKLFF. Written as DNA, the CDR3 is TGTGCCAGCTCACGAAGGGGGGAAGCAACTAATGAAAAACTGTTTTTT.

This clone was picked up a small number of times. This chain links TRBV2 with TRBJ1-5, with 9 nucleotides matching TRBD1. V lost 4 bases, J lost 4 bases, and 14 bases stayed unmatched. CDR1 is SNHLY and CDR2 is FYNNEI in the germline V gene. The CDR3 is 18 residues long. The CDR3 loop is CASSGGQGLKMWNQPQHF. The CDR3 nucleotides are TGTGCCAGCAGTGGGGGACAGGGTTTGAAAATGTGGAATCAGCCCCAGCATTTT.

This clone was counted only a few times. The chain has TRBV28 and TRBJ2-7; unclear D gene. Germline values: CDR1 MDHEN, CDR2 SYDVKM. CDR3 length: 12 residues. Trimming took 7 bases from V and 3 from J, leaving 10 bases between them. CDR3 amino acids: CASNSYGYEQYF. CDR3 in DNA: TGTGCCAGCAACTCTTATGGCTACGAGCAGTACTTC.

This clone was seen a few times. The genes are TRBV15 and TRBJ2-4; possible D gene TRBD1, 5 bases. V lost 0 bases to trimming and J lost 6 bases, with 15 bases between them. There are 16 residues in the CDR3. Germline V gives CDR1 LNHNV, CDR2 YYDKDF (reference sequence). The CDR3: CATSRDRQPGLNIQYF. CDR3 nucleotides: TGTGCCACCAGCAGAGATCGGCAACCAGGGTTAAACATTCAGTACTTC.

This clone was detected a few times. This sample also contains other DNA sequences that code for the same CDR3. The gene calls are TRBV5-1 and TRBJ2-5; D is unclear. The ends were cut back, 1 base at V and 5 bases at J, with 3 bases in the middle. The CDR3 totals 11 residues. Germline V gene data show CDR1 as SGHRS and CDR2 as YFSETQ. The CDR3 loop is CASSLLETQYF. CDR3 bases: TGCGCCAGCAGCTTGCTTGAGACCCAGTACTTC. The full variable domain, completed using reference TRBV5-1 and TRBJ2-5, is KAGVTQTPRYLIKTRGQQVTLSCSPISGHRSVSWYQQTPGQGLQFLFEYFSETQRNKGNFPGRFSGRQFSNSRSEMNVSTLELGDSALYLCASSLLETQYFGPGTRLLVL.